The 20 T cell receptor beta chains reported below all come from one sample, sequenced in a study of blood T cell repertoires in COVID-19. Sequenced by immunoSEQ multiplex PCR; TCRdb stores in-frame clones only, minus some. In the table there are about 140,000 clones, around 82% of which are singletons. The sequenced sample was peripheral blood. The receptors originated from a woman aged 55-70 years with acute or convalescent COVID-19.

The chain links TRBV28 to TRBJ2-3; TRBD2 agrees at 10 bases. CDR1 is MDHEN, CDR2 SYDVKM, per germline. The V gene end was trimmed by 6 bases and the J gene end by 3 bases; junction bases not matched to a gene: 15. CDR3 size: 18 residues. In DNA form, the CDR3 reads TGTGCCAGCAGACTAGGGCTAGCGGGGGCGGATGGGACAGATACGCAGTATTTT. Protein sequence: CASRLGLAGADGTDTQYF.

The chain is built from TRBV7-9 and TRBJ2-2, with D maybe TRBD2 (5 bases). Germline V lookup: CDR1 SEHNR, CDR2 FQNEAQ (reference sequence). The CDR3 runs to 15 residues. V was pared by 4 bases and J by 6 bases, with 15 bases between. For the CDR3, the DNA is TGTGCCAGCAGCTCTTGGGAGCCTGCGTCCGGGGAGCTGTTTTTT. Encoded protein: CASSSWEPASGELFF.

The chain recombines TRBV9 with TRBJ2-1, with 15 bases that match TRBD2. The CDR3 has 17 amino acids. Per the germline V gene, CDR1 is SGDLS and CDR2 is YYNGEE. The V segment lost 4 bases and the J segment 4 bases; nucleotides outside the gene matches: 6. The CDR3 reads CASSRGLAGGRYNEQFF. CDR3 bases: TGTGCCAGCAGCCGCGGACTAGCGGGAGGGAGGTACAATGAGCAGTTCTTC.

The chain has TRBV28 and TRBJ2-5; 8 bases match TRBD2. The germline V gene encodes CDR1 MDHEN and CDR2 SYDVKM. CDR3 length: 15 residues. The V segment lost 5 bases and the J segment 2 bases; nucleotides outside the gene matches: 7. The CDR3 reads CASSPPGLEQETQYF. The CDR3 nucleotides are TGTGCCAGCAGTCCCCCGGGACTAGAGCAAGAGACCCAGTACTTC.

CDR3 in DNA: TGTGCCAGCAAACAAGCGGGAGGGGGGGAGACCCAGTACTTC. It encodes CASKQAGGGETQYF. The chain combines TRBV7-8 with TRBJ2-5, with TRBD2 identical over 10 bases. The V gene end was trimmed by 7 bases and the J gene end by 5 bases; junction bases not matched to a gene: 7. Germline CDR1 SGHVS, CDR2 FQNEAQ. The CDR3 runs 14 residues.

The genes are TRBV20-1 and TRBJ1-2; TRBD1 agrees at 9 bases. Trimming removed 5 bases from V and 8 bases from J; junction bases left unmatched: 3. This CDR3 is 11 amino acids long. Germline loops: CDR1 DFQATT, CDR2 SNEGSKA (reference sequence). The CDR3 nucleotides are TGCAGTGCTGGACAGGGGTACGGCTACACCTTC. Residues: CSAGQGYGYTF.

The rearrangement links TRBV5-4 to TRBJ2-7; 7 bases are a match to TRBD1. Trimming removed 2 bases from V and 3 bases from J; junction bases left unmatched: 5. Per germline, CDR1 SGHNT and CDR2 YYREEE (reference sequence). This CDR3 region has 14 residues. The CDR3 nucleotides are TGTGCCAGCAGCTTCCGGGACAGCGGCTACGAGCAGTACTTC. As protein: CASSFRDSGYEQYF.

This sequence joins TRBV5-1 and TRBJ2-5, with no clear D. Deletions cut 0 bases from V and 7 bases from J, with 7 bases between. Germline lookup yields CDR1 SGHRS and CDR2 YFSETQ. The CDR3 contains 12 residues. This CDR3 is CASSLDQVTQYF. CDR3 in DNA: TGCGCCAGCAGCTTGGATCAGGTGACCCAGTACTTC.

V usage is TRBV19 and J usage is TRBJ2-2, with TRBD2 matching over 10 bases. V dropped 5 bases and J dropped 5; count of bases not matched to a gene: 5. Germline values: CDR1 LNHDA, CDR2 SQIVND (reference sequence). CDR3 length equals 15 residues. The DNA of the CDR3 is TGTGCCAGTAGTGCTCTAGCGGGAGTTACCGGGGAGCTGTTTTTT. Amino acid sequence: CASSALAGVTGELFF.

The chain employs TRBV19 and TRBJ2-7; weak D call: TRBD2 (5 bases). The CDR3 totals 13 residues. Germline V CDR1 and CDR2: LNHDA, SQIVND (reference sequence). Trimming took off 6 bases at V and 0 bases at J, with 9 bases between the two ends. CDR3 in amino acids: CASRAASSYEQYF. CDR3 nucleotide sequence: TGTGCCAGTAGAGCGGCTAGCTCCTACGAGCAGTACTTC.

V gene TRBV6-5 combines with J gene TRBJ2-7; D is perhaps TRBD1 (6 bases). Germline CDR1 and CDR2: MNHEY and SVGAGI. V lost 7 bases to trimming and J lost 3 bases, with 13 bases between them. The CDR3 loop spans 13 amino acids. The CDR3 sequence is CASNRDTNYEQYF. CDR3 coding DNA: TGTGCCAGCAATAGGGACACGAACTACGAGCAGTACTTC.

This clone has a single count. The V call is TRBV10-3, the J call TRBJ2-2; 7 nucleotides align to TRBD2. Germline V gene sequence: CDR1 ENHRY, CDR2 SYGVKD. The CDR3 is 14 amino acids. The ends lost 11 bases at V and 6 bases at J; junction bases unmatched: 12. The CDR3 here is CAVQTSLRAGELFF. The CDR3 region has the DNA TGTGCCGTCCAGACTAGCTTGAGAGCCGGGGAGCTGTTTTTT.

This chain uses TRBV6-5 with TRBJ2-7; 7 nucleotides match TRBD1. The CDR3 runs 12 residues. CDR1 and CDR2 (germline): MNHEY, SVGAGI. The J segment lost 3 bases and the V segment lost 7 bases, leaving 3 bases of the junction unmatched. CDR3 in amino acids: CASNQGVYEQYF. CDR3 nucleotide sequence: TGTGCCAGCAACCAGGGGGTCTACGAGCAGTACTTC.

The chain joins TRBV2 to TRBJ2-7; D call uncertain. Germline V CDR1 and CDR2: SNHLY, FYNNEI. Trimming removed 4 bases at V and 2 bases at J, with 12 bases between. The CDR3 is 14 residues long. DNA of the CDR3: TGTGCCAGCAGTGGGTTGGGCTATCCCTACGAGCAGTACTTC. Translating it yields CASSGLGYPYEQYF.

CDR3 DNA: TGTGCCACCAGCAGAGATTCAGAGACGGGATACCAAGAGACCCAGTACTTC. Protein product: CATSRDSETGYQETQYF. The V and J genes are TRBV15 and TRBJ2-5; maybe TRBD2 (5 bases). Germline V gene data show CDR1 as LNHNV and CDR2 as YYDKDF (reference sequence). This CDR3 contains 17 residues. The ends were cut back, 0 bases at V and 0 bases at J, with 14 bases in the middle.

V is TRBV7-9 and J is TRBJ2-5; TRBD1 agrees at 8 bases. The CDR3 sequence is 15 residues long. The J segment lost 5 bases and the V segment lost 5 bases, leaving 10 bases of the junction unmatched. The V gene's germline CDR1 is SEHNR and CDR2 FQNEAQ (reference sequence). The CDR3 DNA reads TGTGCCAGCAGCGGGACAGGCGCAAAAGTGGAGACCCAGTACTTC. Its translation: CASSGTGAKVETQYF.

This chain connects TRBV30 to TRBJ1-2; D is undetermined. The CDR3 runs 14 residues. The germline V gene has CDR1 GTSNPN and CDR2 SVGIG (reference sequence). V was trimmed by 1 base and J by 5 bases, leaving 14 bases between them. The DNA of the CDR3 is TGTGCCTGGAGTGCAGGTGTGGGAGGGTATGGCTACACCTTC. This codes for CAWSAGVGGYGYTF.

The chain carries TRBV29-1 and TRBJ1-4, with D possibly TRBD1 on 6 matching bases. The CDR3 contains 13 residues. CDR1 is SQVTM, CDR2 ANQGSEA, per germline. The V end was cut by 6 bases, the J end by 6 bases, with 14 bases between. For the CDR3, the DNA is TGCAGCGTACTAAGGACAGTAGATGAAAAACTGTTTTTT. This sequence encodes CSVLRTVDEKLFF.

The CDR3 loop is CASSQGLSGRALNEQFF. In DNA, the CDR3 is TGCGCCAGCAGCCAAGGACTTAGCGGGAGGGCCCTCAATGAGCAGTTCTTC. This rearrangement joins TRBV4-3 to TRBJ2-1; 11 nucleotides agree with TRBD2. J was trimmed by 6 bases and V by 1 base; bases with no gene match: 8. CDR3 length equals 17 residues. Germline CDR1 reads LGHNA; CDR2 reads YSLEER.

The chain links TRBV27 to TRBJ1-5; D remains ambiguous. The V end was cut by 2 bases, the J end by 0 bases, with 17 bases between. The CDR3 is 18 amino acids. CDR1 is MNHEY, CDR2 SMNVEV, per germline (reference sequence). The chain's CDR3 is CASSLRVPRLGSNQPQHF. As DNA, the CDR3 is TGTGCCAGCAGTTTACGAGTCCCGAGGTTGGGTAGCAATCAGCCCCAGCATTTT.